One sample yielded the 19 T cell receptor beta chains listed below, sequenced in a study of CD8 T cells in Susac syndrome. RNA was extracted with the RNeasy kit, and a quantity of about 0.45 to 1 ug was reverse transcribed using random hexamers. In TCRdb, the immunoSEQ multiplex PCR reads were re-called with MiXCR into one record per CDR3 protein. Among some 80,000 distinct CDR3 sequences listed, approximately 94% were seen once. What was sequenced was CD8+ T cells from PBMCs. These receptors all stem from a human donor in good health.

The rearrangement joins TRBV27 to TRBJ2-5; either TRBD1 or TRBD2 may supply D (5 bases each). The V and J ends lost 3 bases and 5 bases respectively, with 13 bases between them. The length of the CDR3 is 14 residues. CDR1 is MNHEY and CDR2 is SMNVEV in the germline V gene (reference sequence). CDR3 sequence: CASSLNGAAETQYF. In nucleotides, the CDR3 is TGTGCCAGCAGTTTGAACGGGGCTGCGGAGACCCAGTACTTC.

V and J are TRBV7-9 and TRBJ2-3; TRBD2 matches at 13 bases. This CDR3 is built from 17 residues. V shed 3 bases and J 5 bases; nucleotides not matched to a gene: 8. The germline gives CDR1 SEHNR, CDR2 FQNEAQ (reference sequence). CDR3 sequence (DNA): TGTGCCAGCAGCTTCCCCGGGACTAGCGGGACCCTAGATACGCAGTATTTT. Protein product: CASSFPGTSGTLDTQYF. Together with reference TRBV7-9 and TRBJ2-3, the CDR3 gives the full variable domain: DTGVSQNPRHKITKRGQNVTFRCDPISEHNRLYWYRQTLGQGPEFLTYFQNEAQLEKSRLLSDRFSAERPKGSFSTLEIQRTEQGDSAMYLCASSFPGTSGTLDTQYFGPGTRLTVL.

J is TRBJ2-2 and V is TRBV7-8, with D perhaps TRBD1 (5 bases). This CDR3 contains 13 residues. CDR1 and CDR2 from the germline V gene are SGHVS and FQNEAQ. The ends were cut back, 2 bases at V and 5 bases at J, with 6 bases in the middle. Here the CDR3 DNA reads TGTGCCAGCAGCTTATCAGGGACCGGGGAGCTGTTTTTT. As protein: CASSLSGTGELFF.

In this sample, this clonotype turned up once. The rearrangement links TRBV12-3 or TRBV12-4 to TRBJ2-5; 7 bases agree with TRBD1. The CDR3 has 14 residues. Trimming removed 5 bases from V and 3 bases from J; junction bases left unmatched: 6. The CDR3 spells CASSVRQGEETQYF. In DNA form, the CDR3 reads TGTGCCAGCAGTGTTCGACAGGGAGAAGAGACCCAGTACTTC.

This chain uses TRBV5-1 with TRBJ1-1, with D unresolved. CDR1 SGHRS and CDR2 YFSETQ come from the germline V gene. The CDR3 has 15 residues. V shed 3 bases and J shed 3 bases, with 15 bases lying between them. CDR3 protein: CASSSRAGGHTEAFF. CDR3 in DNA: TGCGCCAGCAGCTCCCGGGCAGGCGGTCACACTGAAGCTTTCTTT. Based on the CDR3 plus reference TRBV5-1 and TRBJ1-1, the full variable domain is KAGVTQTPRYLIKTRGQQVTLSCSPISGHRSVSWYQQTPGQGLQFLFEYFSETQRNKGNFPGRFSGRQFSNSRSEMNVSTLELGDSALYLCASSSRAGGHTEAFFGQGTRLTVV.

The chain has TRBV20-1 and TRBJ2-1; the D is unclear. The CDR3 consists of 15 residues. V was clipped by 0 bases and J by 6 bases, with 15 bases between them. CDR1 DFQATT and CDR2 SNEGSKA come from the germline V gene (reference sequence). The CDR3 spells CSARDLRAGPNEQFF. CDR3 DNA: TGCAGTGCTAGAGATTTACGTGCAGGCCCCAATGAGCAGTTCTTC.

This chain joins TRBV9 and TRBJ1-6; D remains ambiguous. The CDR3 has 14 residues. The V end lost 5 bases, the J end lost 0 bases, and 6 bases lay between the germline ends. CDR1 and CDR2 from the germline V gene are SGDLS and YYNGEE. The CDR3 loop reads CASSLGSYNSPLHF. The CDR3 DNA follows: TGTGCCAGCAGTTTGGGCTCCTATAATTCACCCCTCCACTTT.

In DNA, the CDR3 is TGCGCCAGCAGCCAAGGATTGGGGGGAGGCCAGCCCCAGCATTTT. Protein: CASSQGLGGGQPQHF. The V gene is TRBV4-1, the J gene TRBJ1-5; the D gene is possibly TRBD1 (5 bases). Germline CDR1 MGHRA, CDR2 YSYEKL. CDR3 length equals 15 residues. The ends were cut back, 1 base at V and 7 bases at J, with 14 bases in the middle.

The rearrangement uses TRBV24-1 and TRBJ1-2; D call uncertain. The V gene lost 12 bases and the J gene lost 2 bases, with 9 bases spanning the gap. The germline CDR1 and CDR2 sequences are KGHDR and SFDVKD. The CDR3 loop spans 11 amino acids. As DNA, the CDR3 is TGTGCCGTGTACGGGAACTATGGCTACACCTTC. Translated: CAVYGNYGYTF.

J is TRBJ1-2 and V is TRBV6-1; 8 positions match TRBD1. V lost 2 bases, J lost 2 bases, and 4 bases stayed unmatched. Germline CDR1 MNHNS, CDR2 SASEGT. The CDR3 is made up of 15 amino acids. For the CDR3, the DNA is TGTGCCAGCAGTGAACAGAGGACAGGGAACTATGGCTACACCTTC. Translation: CASSEQRTGNYGYTF.

V and J are TRBV2 and TRBJ2-1; no clear D. Germline CDR1 reads SNHLY; CDR2 reads FYNNEI. CDR3 length: 13 residues. Trimming removed 2 bases at V and 0 bases at J, with 2 bases between. The CDR3 sequence is CASSESSYNEQFF. The CDR3, as DNA: TGTGCCAGCAGTGAAAGCTCCTACAATGAGCAGTTCTTC. Based on the CDR3 plus reference TRBV2 and TRBJ2-1, the full variable domain is EPEVTQTPSHQVTQMGQEVILRCVPISNHLYFYWYRQILGQKVEFLVSFYNNEISEKSEIFDDQFSVERPDGSNFTLKIRSTKLEDSAMYFCASSESSYNEQFFGPGTRLTVL.

The CDR3 reads CASLGGNEQFF. The CDR3 bases are TGCGCCAGCCTGGGCGGGAATGAGCAGTTCTTC. The V call is TRBV5-1, the J call TRBJ2-1; a possible D gene is TRBD2 (5 bases). Germline V CDR1 and CDR2: SGHRS, YFSETQ. The CDR3 contains 11 residues. Trimming pared 7 bases from V and 7 bases from J, leaving 9 bases between. The variable domain in full, completed from reference TRBV5-1 and TRBJ2-1, reads KAGVTQTPRYLIKTRGQQVTLSCSPISGHRSVSWYQQTPGQGLQFLFEYFSETQRNKGNFPGRFSGRQFSNSRSEMNVSTLELGDSALYLCASLGGNEQFFGPGTRLTVL.

This chain links TRBV4-1 with TRBJ1-1; D is unresolved. CDR1 MGHRA and CDR2 YSYEKL come from the germline V gene. The CDR3 loop spans 15 amino acids. V was shortened by 4 bases and J by 1 base, with 13 bases between the two germline ends. The CDR3 DNA reads TGCGCCAGCAGCCCTGGAGCGCGACCGAACACTGAAGCTTTCTTT. Translating gives CASSPGARPNTEAFF.

This chain joins TRBV7-9 and TRBJ2-7; 12 bases map to TRBD2. From germline, CDR1 is SEHNR and CDR2 FQNEAQ (reference sequence). V was clipped by 5 bases and J by 7 bases; unmatched bases: 6. The CDR3 spans 14 residues. CDR3 protein: CASSILAGGREQYV. The CDR3 nucleotides are TGTGCCAGCAGCATCCTAGCGGGAGGGAGGGAGCAGTACGTC.

The rearrangement uses TRBV4-3 and TRBJ2-7; 7 nucleotides line up with TRBD1. The length of the CDR3 is 14 residues. Germline V gene sequence: CDR1 LGHNA, CDR2 YSLEER. V gave up 3 bases and J gave up 3 bases; unmatched junction bases: 5. CDR3 residues: CASSQVQGFYEQYF. For the CDR3, the DNA is TGCGCCAGCAGCCAGGTACAGGGGTTCTACGAGCAGTACTTC.

The chain combines TRBV7-9 with TRBJ1-2; D is unclear. Between the trimmed V and J ends, which lost 1 base and 5 bases, there was a span of 14 bases. CDR3 size: 15 residues. CDR1 is SEHNR and CDR2 is FQNEAQ in the germline V gene (reference sequence). The CDR3 nucleotides read TGTGCCAGCAGCTTAGTGTTCGGCCGGGATTATGGCTACACCTTC. Encoded protein: CASSLVFGRDYGYTF.

The chain uses TRBV7-9 and TRBJ2-1; the D gene is possibly TRBD2 (5 bases). This CDR3 spans 15 amino acids. V lost 7 bases and J lost 2, with 15 bases in between. CDR1 and CDR2 (germline): SEHNR, FQNEAQ (reference sequence). CDR3 bases: TGTGCCAGCATCTCCACGGGAACCGCCTACAATGAGCAGTTCTTC. Translated: CASISTGTAYNEQFF.

The chain joins TRBV4-3 to TRBJ2-7; no definite D call. The ends were cut back, 0 bases at V and 11 bases at J, with 14 bases in the middle. Germline V CDR1 and CDR2: LGHNA, YSLEER. The CDR3 extends over 13 amino acids. The CDR3 spells CASSQERAAKEYF. The CDR3 region has the DNA TGCGCCAGCAGCCAAGAAAGGGCGGCAAAAGAGTACTTC.

The chain employs TRBV4-3 and TRBJ2-7; no firm D call. Germline assignment: CDR1 LGHNA and CDR2 YSLEER. V was shortened by 1 base and J by 3 bases, with 7 bases between the two germline ends. This CDR3 comprises 13 residues. CDR3 nucleotide sequence: TGCGCCAGCAGCCAAGGGCAGAACTACGAGCAGTACTTC. As protein: CASSQGQNYEQYF.